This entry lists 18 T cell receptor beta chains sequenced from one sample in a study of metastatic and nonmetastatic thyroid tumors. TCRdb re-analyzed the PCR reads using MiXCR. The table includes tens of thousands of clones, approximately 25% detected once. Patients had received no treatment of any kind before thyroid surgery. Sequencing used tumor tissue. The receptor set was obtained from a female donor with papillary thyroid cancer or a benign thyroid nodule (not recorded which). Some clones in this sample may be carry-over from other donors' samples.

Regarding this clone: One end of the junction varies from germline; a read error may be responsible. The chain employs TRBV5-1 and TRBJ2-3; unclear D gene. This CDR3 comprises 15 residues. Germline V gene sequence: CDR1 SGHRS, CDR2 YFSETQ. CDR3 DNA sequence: TGCTCCAGCATCTTGGCCTCAGCCTACACAGATACGCAGTATTTT. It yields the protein CSSILASAYTDTQYF.

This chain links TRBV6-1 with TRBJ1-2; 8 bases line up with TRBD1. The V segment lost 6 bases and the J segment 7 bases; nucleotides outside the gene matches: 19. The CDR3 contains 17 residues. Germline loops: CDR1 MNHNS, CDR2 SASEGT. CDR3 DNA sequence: TGTGCCAGCAGATCGGCGGCCAAGGGGACAGGCCTTCGTGGCTACACCTTC. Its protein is CASRSAAKGTGLRGYTF.

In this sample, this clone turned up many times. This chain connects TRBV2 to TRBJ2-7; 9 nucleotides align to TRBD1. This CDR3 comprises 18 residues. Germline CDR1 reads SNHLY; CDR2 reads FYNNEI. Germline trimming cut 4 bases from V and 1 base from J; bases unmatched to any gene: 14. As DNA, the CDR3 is TGTGCCAGCAGTGCCGCAAAAACGGGACAGGGTCCTTCCTACGAGCAGTACTTC. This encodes CASSAAKTGQGPSYEQYF.

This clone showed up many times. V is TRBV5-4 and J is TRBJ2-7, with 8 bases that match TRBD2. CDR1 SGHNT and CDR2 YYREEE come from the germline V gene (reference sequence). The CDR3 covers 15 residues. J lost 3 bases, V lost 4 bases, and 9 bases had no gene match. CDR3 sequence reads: CASSIEAGAGYEQYF. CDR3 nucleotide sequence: TGTGCCAGCAGCATAGAAGCGGGAGCAGGCTACGAGCAGTACTTC.

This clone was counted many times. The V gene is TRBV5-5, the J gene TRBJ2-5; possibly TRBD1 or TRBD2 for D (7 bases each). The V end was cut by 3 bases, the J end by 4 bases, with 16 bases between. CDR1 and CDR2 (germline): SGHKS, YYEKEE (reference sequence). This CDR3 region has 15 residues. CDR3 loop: CASSSNDREGETQYF. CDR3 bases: TGTGCCAGCAGCTCGAACGACAGGGAGGGAGAGACCCAGTACTTC.

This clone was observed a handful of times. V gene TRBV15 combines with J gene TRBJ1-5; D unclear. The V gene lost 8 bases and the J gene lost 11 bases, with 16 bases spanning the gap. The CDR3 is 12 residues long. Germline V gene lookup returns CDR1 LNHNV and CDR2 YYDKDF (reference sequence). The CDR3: CATGGVNKTQHF. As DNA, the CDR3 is TGTGCCACCGGCGGAGTCAATAAGACCCAGCATTTT.

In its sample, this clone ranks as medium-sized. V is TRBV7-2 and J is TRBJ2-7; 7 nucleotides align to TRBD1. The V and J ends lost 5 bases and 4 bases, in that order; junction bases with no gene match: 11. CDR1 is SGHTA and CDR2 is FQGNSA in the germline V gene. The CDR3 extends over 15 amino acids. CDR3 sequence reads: CASSPQPVQGYEQYF. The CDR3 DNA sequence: TGTGCCAGCAGCCCTCAGCCGGTACAGGGGTACGAGCAGTACTTC.

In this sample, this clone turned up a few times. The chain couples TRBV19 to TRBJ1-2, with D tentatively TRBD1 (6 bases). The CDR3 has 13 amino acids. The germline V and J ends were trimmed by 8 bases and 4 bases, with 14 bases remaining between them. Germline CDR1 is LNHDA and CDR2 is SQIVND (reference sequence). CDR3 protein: CASSPRTVYGYTF. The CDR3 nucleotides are TGTGCCAGTTCCCCGAGGACAGTCTATGGCTACACCTTC. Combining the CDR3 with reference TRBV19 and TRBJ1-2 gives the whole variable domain DGGITQSPKYLFRKEGQNVTLSCEQNLNHDAMYWYRQDPGQGLRLIYYSQIVNDFQKGDIAEGYSVSREKKESFPLTVTSAQKNPTAFYLCASSPRTVYGYTFGSGTRLTVV.

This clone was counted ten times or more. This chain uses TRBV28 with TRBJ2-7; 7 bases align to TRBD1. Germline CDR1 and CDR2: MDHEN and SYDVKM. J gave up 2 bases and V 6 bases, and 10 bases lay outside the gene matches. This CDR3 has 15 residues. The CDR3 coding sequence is TGTGCCAGCAGATGGGCGACAGGGAAGACCTACGAGCAGTACTTC. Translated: CASRWATGKTYEQYF.

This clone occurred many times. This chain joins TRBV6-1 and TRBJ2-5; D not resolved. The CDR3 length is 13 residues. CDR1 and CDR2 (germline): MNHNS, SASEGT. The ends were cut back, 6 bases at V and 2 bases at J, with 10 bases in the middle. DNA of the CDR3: TGTGCCAGCAGCGGTAGGGTACAAGAGACCCAGTACTTC. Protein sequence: CASSGRVQETQYF.

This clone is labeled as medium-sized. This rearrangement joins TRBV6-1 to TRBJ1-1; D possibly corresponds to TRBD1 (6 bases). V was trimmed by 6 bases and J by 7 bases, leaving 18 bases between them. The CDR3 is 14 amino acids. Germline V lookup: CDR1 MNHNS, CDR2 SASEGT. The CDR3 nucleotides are TGTGCCAGCAGCGAATTTACTGTCAGGGGTGAAGCTTTCTTT. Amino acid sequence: CASSEFTVRGEAFF.

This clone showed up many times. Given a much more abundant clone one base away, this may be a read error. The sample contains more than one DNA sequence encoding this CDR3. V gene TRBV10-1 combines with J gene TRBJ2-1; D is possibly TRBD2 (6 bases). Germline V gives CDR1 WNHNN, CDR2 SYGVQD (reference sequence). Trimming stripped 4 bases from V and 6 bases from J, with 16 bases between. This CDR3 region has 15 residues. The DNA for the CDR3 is TGCGCCAGCAGTGCAGCAGGAGGGCCCATCAATGAGCAGTTCTTC. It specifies CASSAAGGPINEQFF.

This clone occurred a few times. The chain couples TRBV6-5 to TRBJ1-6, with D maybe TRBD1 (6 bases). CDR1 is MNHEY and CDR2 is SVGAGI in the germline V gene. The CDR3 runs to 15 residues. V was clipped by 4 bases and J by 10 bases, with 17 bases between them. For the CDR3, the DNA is TGTGCCAGCAGTTCTCTGCGCGACAGGTGCTCACCCCTCCACTTT. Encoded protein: CASSSLRDRCSPLHF.

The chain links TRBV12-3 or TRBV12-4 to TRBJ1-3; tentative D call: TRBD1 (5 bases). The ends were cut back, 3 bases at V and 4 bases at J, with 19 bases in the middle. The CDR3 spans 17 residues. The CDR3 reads CASSLFDSYRWGNTIYF. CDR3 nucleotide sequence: TGTGCCAGCAGTTTGTTCGACAGCTATCGATGGGGAAACACCATATATTTT.

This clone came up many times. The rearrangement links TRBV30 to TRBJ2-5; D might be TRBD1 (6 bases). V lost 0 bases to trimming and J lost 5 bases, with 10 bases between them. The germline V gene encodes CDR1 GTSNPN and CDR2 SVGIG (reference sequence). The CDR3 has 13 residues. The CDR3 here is CAWSVGGLETQYF. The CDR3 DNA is TGTGCCTGGAGTGTTGGGGGCCTGGAGACCCAGTACTTC. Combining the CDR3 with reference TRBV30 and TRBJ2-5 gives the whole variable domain SQTIHQWPATLVQPVGSPLSLECTVEGTSNPNLYWYRQAAGRGLQLLFYSVGIGQISSEVPQNLSASRPQDRQFILSSKKLLLSDSGFYLCAWSVGGLETQYFGPGTRLLVL.

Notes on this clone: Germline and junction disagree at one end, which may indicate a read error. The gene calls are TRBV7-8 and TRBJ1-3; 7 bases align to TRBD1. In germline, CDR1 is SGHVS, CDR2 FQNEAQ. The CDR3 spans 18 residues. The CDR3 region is CASSLAGRRDSSGNTIYF. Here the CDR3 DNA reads TGTGCCAGCAGCTTAGCGGGAAGGAGGGACAGCTCTGGAAACACCATATATTTC.

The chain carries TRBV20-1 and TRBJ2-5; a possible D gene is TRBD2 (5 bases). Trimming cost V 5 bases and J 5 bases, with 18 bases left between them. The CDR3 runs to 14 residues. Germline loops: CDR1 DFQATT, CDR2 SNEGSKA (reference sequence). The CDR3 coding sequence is TGCAGTGCTCCCGAAACGGGGTTAGGTGAGACCCAGTACTTC. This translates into CSAPETGLGETQYF.

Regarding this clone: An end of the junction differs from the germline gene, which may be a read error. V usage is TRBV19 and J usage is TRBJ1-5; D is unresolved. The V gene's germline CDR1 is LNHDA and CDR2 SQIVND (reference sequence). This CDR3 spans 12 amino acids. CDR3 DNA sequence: TGTGCCATTAGTATACCATCAGGGCCCCAGCATTTT. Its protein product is CAISIPSGPQHF.